The sequence of this TCR beta chain was determined in a study of cytomegalovirus exposure and HLA in healthy donors. Study overall: Ancestry clustering placed 70% to 90% of roughly 400 genotyped donors in the Caucasian-associated cluster. Findings and limits, study-wide: Clonal expansion was found to be greater in HLA-associated TCR beta chains than in equally common others in a later analysis. The authors reported that TCR beta sequences could predict HLA-A and HLA-B alleles. These predictions were accurate for most subjects in the first cohort. For most TCR beta V segments, an earlier analysis put the productive rate at about 87% or about 30% of the time.

This PCR relied on a set of 60 Vbeta primers and 13 Jbeta primers. Sequencing used immunoSEQ multiplex PCR; TCRdb keeps in-frame clones, though not all of them. In the table there are over 95,000 clones, over 65% of which are singletons. With respect to this clone: Antigen specificity is unknown.

Sample: PBMCs. This TCR was recovered from a female donor in good health and CMV-seronegative.

The CDR3 region is CASSFTGKSSYEQYF. The CDR3 nucleotides are TGTGCCAGCAGCTTTACAGGAAAATCCTCCTACGAGCAGTACTTC. V usage is TRBV7-9 and J usage is TRBJ2-7, with D perhaps matching TRBD1 (5 bases). Trimming stripped 3 bases from V and 0 bases from J, with 12 bases between. Per germline, CDR1 SEHNR and CDR2 FQNEAQ (reference sequence). There are 15 residues in the CDR3. Full variable domain (rest looked up from reference TRBV7-9 and TRBJ2-7): DTGVSQNPRHKITKRGQNVTFRCDPISEHNRLYWYRQTLGQGPEFLTYFQNEAQLEKSRLLSDRFSAERPKGSFSTLEIQRTEQGDSAMYLCASSFTGKSSYEQYFGPGTRLTVT.